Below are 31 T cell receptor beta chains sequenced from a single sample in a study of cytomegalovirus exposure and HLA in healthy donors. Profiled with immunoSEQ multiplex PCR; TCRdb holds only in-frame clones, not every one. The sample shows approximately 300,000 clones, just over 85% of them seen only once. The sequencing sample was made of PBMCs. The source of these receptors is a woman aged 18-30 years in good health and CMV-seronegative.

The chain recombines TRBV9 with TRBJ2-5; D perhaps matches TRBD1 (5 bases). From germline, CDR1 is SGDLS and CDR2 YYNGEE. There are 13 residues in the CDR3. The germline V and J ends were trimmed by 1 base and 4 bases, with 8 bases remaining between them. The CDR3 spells CASSVPGRETQYF. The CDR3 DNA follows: TGTGCCAGCAGCGTACCAGGGCGAGAGACCCAGTACTTC.

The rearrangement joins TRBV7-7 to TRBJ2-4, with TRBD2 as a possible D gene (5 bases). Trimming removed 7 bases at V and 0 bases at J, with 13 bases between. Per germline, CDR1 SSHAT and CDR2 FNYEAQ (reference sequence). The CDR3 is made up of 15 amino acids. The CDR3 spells CASIEGSLAKNIQYF. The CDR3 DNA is TGTGCCAGCATCGAGGGAAGCCTAGCCAAAAACATTCAGTACTTC.

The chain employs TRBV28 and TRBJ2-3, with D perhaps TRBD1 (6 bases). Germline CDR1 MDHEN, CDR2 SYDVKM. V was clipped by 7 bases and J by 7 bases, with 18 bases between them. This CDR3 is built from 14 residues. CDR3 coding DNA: TGTGCCAGCATCAGGGGCCAGAATATCAATACGCAGTATTTT. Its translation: CASIRGQNINTQYF. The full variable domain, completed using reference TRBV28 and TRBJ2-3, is DVKVTQSSRYLVKRTGEKVFLECVQDMDHENMFWYRQDPGLGLRLIYFSYDVKMKEKGDIPEGYSVSREKKERFSLILESASTNQTSMYLCASIRGQNINTQYFGPGTRLTVL.

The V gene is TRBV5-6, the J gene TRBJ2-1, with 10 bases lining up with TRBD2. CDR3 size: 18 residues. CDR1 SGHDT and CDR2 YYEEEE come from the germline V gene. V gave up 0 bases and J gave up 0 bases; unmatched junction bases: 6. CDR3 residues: CASSLAGAGGYSYNEQFF. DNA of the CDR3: TGTGCCAGCAGCTTGGCCGGAGCGGGAGGGTACTCCTACAATGAGCAGTTCTTC.

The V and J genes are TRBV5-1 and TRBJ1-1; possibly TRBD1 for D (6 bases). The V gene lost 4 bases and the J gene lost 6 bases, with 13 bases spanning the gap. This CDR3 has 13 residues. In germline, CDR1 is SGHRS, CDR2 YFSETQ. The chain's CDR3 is CASSAPGESEAFF. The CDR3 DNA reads TGCGCCAGCAGCGCCCCAGGGGAATCTGAAGCTTTCTTT.

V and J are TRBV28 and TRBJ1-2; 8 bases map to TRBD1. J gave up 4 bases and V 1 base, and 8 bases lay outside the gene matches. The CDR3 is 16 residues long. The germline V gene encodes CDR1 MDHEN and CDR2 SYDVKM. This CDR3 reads CASSLYPSGGGYGYTF. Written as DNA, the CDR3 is TGTGCCAGCAGTTTATACCCCTCAGGGGGCGGCTATGGCTACACCTTC.

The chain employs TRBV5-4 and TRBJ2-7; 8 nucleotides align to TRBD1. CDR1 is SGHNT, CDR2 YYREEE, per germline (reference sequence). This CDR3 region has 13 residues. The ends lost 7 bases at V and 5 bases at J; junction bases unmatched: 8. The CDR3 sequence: CASGTGGKNEQYF. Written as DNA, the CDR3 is TGTGCCAGCGGAACAGGGGGGAAGAACGAGCAGTACTTC.

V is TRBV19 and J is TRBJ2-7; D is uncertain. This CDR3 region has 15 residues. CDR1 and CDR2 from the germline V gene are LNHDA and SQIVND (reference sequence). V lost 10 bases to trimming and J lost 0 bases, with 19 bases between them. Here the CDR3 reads CANHPNTMCSYEQYF. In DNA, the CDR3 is TGTGCCAACCACCCGAACACCATGTGCTCCTACGAGCAGTACTTC.

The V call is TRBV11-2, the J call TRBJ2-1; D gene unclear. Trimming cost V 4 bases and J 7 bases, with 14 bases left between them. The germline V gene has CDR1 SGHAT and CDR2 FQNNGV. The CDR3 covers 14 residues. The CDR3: CASSSPKLGNEQFF. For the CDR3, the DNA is TGTGCCAGCAGCTCCCCAAAACTCGGTAATGAGCAGTTCTTC.

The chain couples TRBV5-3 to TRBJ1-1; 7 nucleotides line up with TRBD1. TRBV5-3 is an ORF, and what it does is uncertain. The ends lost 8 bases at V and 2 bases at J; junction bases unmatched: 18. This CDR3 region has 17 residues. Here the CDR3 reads CASWGRKSGGLNTEAFF. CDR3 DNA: TGTGCCAGCTGGGGCCGGAAGTCAGGGGGACTCAACACTGAAGCTTTCTTT.

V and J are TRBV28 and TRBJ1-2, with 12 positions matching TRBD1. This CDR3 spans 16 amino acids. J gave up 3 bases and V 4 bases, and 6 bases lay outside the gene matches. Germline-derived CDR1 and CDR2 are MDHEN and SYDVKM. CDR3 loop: CASSSPGQGAYYGYTF. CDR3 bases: TGTGCCAGCAGTTCCCCGGGACAGGGGGCTTACTATGGCTACACCTTC.

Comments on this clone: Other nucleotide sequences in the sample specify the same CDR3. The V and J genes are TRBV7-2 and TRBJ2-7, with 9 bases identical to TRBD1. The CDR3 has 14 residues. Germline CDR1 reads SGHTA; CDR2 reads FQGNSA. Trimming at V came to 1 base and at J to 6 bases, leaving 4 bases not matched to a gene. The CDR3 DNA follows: TGTGCCAGCAGCTTAGGGACAGGGGTAGGCGAGCAGTACTTC. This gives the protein CASSLGTGVGEQYF.

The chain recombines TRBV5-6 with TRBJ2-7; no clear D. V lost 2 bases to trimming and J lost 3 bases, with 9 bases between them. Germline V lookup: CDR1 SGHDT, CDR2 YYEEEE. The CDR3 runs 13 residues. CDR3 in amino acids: CASSLVEYYEQYF. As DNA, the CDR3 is TGTGCCAGCAGCTTAGTTGAGTACTACGAGCAGTACTTC.

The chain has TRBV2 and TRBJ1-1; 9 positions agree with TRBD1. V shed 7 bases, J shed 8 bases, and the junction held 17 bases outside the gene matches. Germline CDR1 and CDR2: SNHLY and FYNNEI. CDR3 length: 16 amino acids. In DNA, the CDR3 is TGTGCCAGCACTCATGAGGGACAGGGTGGGGAAGTGGAAGCTTTCTTT. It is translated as CASTHEGQGGEVEAFF.

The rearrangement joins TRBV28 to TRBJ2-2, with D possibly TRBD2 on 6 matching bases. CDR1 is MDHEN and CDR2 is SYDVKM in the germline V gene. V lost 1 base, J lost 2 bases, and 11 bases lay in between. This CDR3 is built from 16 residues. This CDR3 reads CASSLYGAGNTGELFF. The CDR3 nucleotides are TGTGCCAGCAGTTTATATGGGGCGGGAAACACCGGGGAGCTGTTTTTT.

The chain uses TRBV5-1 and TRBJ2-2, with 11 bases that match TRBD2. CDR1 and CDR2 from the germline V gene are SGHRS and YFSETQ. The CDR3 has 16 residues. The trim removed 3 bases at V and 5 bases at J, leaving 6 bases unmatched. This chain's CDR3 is CASSSSSGRITGELFF. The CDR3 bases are TGCGCCAGCAGCTCTTCTAGCGGGAGGATTACCGGGGAGCTGTTTTTT.

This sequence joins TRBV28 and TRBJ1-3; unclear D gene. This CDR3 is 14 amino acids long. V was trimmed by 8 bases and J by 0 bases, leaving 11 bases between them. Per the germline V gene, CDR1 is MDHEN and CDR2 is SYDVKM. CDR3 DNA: TGTGCCAGCGAAACCCTCGGCTCTGGAAACACCATATATTTT. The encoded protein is CASETLGSGNTIYF.

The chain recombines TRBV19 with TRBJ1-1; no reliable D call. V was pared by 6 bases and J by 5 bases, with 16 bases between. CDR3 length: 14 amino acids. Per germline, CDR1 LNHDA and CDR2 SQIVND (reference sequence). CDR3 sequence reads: CASSPPLRRTEAFF. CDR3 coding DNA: TGTGCCAGTAGCCCTCCCTTGAGGCGGACTGAAGCTTTCTTT.

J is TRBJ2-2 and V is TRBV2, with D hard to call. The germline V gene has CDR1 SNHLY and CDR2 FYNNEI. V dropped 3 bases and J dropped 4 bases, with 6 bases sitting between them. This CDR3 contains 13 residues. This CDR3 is CASSDLGTGELFF. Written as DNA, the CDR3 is TGTGCCAGCAGTGACCTAGGCACCGGGGAGCTGTTTTTT. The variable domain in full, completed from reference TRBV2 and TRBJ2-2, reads EPEVTQTPSHQVTQMGQEVILRCVPISNHLYFYWYRQILGQKVEFLVSFYNNEISEKSEIFDDQFSVERPDGSNFTLKIRSTKLEDSAMYFCASSDLGTGELFFGEGSRLTVL.

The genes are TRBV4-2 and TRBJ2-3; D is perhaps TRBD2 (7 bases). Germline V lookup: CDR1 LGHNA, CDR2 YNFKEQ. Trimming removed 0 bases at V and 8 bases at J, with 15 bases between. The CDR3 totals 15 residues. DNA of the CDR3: TGTGCCAGCAGCCAAGATCAGGCGGGGGCAGGTACGCAGTATTTT. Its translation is CASSQDQAGAGTQYF.

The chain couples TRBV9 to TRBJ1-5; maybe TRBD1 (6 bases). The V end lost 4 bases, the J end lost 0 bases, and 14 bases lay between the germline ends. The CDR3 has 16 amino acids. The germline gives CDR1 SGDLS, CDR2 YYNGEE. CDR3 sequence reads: CASSPGDGDSNQPQHF. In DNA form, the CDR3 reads TGTGCCAGCAGCCCAGGGGACGGTGATAGCAATCAGCCCCAGCATTTT.

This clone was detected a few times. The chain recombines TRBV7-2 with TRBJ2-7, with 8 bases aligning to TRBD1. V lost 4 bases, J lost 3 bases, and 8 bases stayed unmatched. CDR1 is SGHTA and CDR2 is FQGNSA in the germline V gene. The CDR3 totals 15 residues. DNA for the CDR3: TGTGCCAGCAGCTCCCGTGACAGGGGAGGCTACGAGCAGTACTTC. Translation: CASSSRDRGGYEQYF.

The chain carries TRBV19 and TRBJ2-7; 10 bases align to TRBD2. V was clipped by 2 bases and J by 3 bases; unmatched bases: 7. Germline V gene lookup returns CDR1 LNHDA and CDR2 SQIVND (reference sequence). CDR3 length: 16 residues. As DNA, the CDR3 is TGTGCCAGTAGTATACTAGCGGGGGAGGGGGTCTACGAGCAGTACTTC. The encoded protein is CASSILAGEGVYEQYF.

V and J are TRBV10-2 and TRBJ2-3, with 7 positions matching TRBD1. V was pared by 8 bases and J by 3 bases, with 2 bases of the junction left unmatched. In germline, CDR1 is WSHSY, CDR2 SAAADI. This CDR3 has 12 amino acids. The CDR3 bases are TGCGCCAGCCACAGGGGTACAGATACGCAGTATTTT. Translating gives CASHRGTDTQYF.

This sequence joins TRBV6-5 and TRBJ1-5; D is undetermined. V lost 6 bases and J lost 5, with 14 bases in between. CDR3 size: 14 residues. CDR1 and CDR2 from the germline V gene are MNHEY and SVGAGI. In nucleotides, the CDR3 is TGTGCCAGCAGCCGTGAGGCTTCCCATCAGCCCCAGCATTTT. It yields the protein CASSREASHQPQHF.

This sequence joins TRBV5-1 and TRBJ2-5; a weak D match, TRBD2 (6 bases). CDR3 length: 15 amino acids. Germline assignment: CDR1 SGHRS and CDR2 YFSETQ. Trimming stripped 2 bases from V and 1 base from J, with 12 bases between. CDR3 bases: TGCGCCAGCAGCTTTCTGGGACTTGCCCAAGAGACCCAGTACTTC. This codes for CASSFLGLAQETQYF. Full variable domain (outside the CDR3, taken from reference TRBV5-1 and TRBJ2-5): KAGVTQTPRYLIKTRGQQVTLSCSPISGHRSVSWYQQTPGQGLQFLFEYFSETQRNKGNFPGRFSGRQFSNSRSEMNVSTLELGDSALYLCASSFLGLAQETQYFGPGTRLLVL.

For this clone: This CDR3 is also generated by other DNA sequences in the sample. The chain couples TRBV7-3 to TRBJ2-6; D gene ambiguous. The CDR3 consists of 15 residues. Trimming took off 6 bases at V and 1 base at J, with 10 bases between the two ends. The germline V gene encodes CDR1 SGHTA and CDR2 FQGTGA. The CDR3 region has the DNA TGTGCCAGCAGTCTCGACTCTTCTGGGGCCAACGTCCTGACTTTC. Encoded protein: CASSLDSSGANVLTF. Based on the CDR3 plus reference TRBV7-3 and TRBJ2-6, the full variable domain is GAGVSQTPSNKVTEKGKYVELRCDPISGHTALYWYRQSLGQGPEFLIYFQGTGAADDSGLPNDRFFAVRPEGSVSTLKIQRTERGDSAVYLCASSLDSSGANVLTFGAGSRLTVL.

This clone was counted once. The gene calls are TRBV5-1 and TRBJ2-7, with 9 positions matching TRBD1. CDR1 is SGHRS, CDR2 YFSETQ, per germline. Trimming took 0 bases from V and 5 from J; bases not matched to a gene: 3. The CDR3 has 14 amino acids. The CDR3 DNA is TGCGCCAGCAGCTTGGGGACAGGGGTTAACGAGCAGTACTTC. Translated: CASSLGTGVNEQYF.

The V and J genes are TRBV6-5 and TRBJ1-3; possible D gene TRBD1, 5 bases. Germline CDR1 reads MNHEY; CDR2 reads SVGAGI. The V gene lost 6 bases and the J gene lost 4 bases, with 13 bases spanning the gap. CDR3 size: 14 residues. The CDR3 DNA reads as TGTGCCAGCAGACTCCGGGGGATCGGAAACACCATATATTTT. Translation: CASRLRGIGNTIYF.

DNA for the CDR3: TGTGCCAGCAGCTCATACAGGGCCACGTATACCAAAAACATTCAGTACTTC. Residues: CASSSYRATYTKNIQYF. The genes are TRBV5-6 and TRBJ2-4, with D perhaps matching TRBD1 (6 bases). CDR3 size: 17 residues. V lost 3 bases and J lost 2, with 18 bases in between. Germline loops: CDR1 SGHDT, CDR2 YYEEEE.

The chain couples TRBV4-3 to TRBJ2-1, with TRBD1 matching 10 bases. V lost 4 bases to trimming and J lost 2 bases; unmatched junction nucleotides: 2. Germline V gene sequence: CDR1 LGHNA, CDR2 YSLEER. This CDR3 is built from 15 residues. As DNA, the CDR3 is TGCGCCAGCAGCCCGACAGGGGGCCCCTACAATGAGCAGTTCTTC. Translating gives CASSPTGGPYNEQFF.